These 26 T cell receptor beta chains came from one sample sequenced in a study of T cell responses to AZD1222 COVID-19 vaccine. The method was immunoSEQ multiplex PCR; TCRdb's version includes in-frame clones alone and lacks a portion of them. Here the sample spans under 150,000 clones, less than 90% being singletons. Specimen: peripheral blood, collected on day 0 of AZD1222 vaccination. The receptor source for this set is an adult in good health.

V and J are TRBV7-9 and TRBJ1-1, with TRBD1 as a possible D gene (6 bases). V lost 5 bases, J lost 4 bases, and 20 bases lay in between. CDR3 length: 16 residues. Germline lookup yields CDR1 SEHNR and CDR2 FQNEAQ (reference sequence). The CDR3 coding sequence is TGTGCCAGCAGCGCCCGACGGGGGCTAGGGGGCACTGAAGCTTTCTTT. Amino acid sequence: CASSARRGLGGTEAFF.

The chain has TRBV5-1 and TRBJ2-5, with 9 positions matching TRBD2. CDR1 is SGHRS and CDR2 is YFSETQ in the germline V gene. This CDR3 is built from 16 residues. Trimming cost V 0 bases and J 5 bases; bases outside gene matches: 8. The CDR3: CASSLADSGSWETQYF. CDR3 sequence (DNA): TGCGCCAGCAGCTTGGCCGATAGCGGGAGCTGGGAGACCCAGTACTTC. The variable domain in full, with the rest retrieved from reference TRBV5-1 and TRBJ2-5, is KAGVTQTPRYLIKTRGQQVTLSCSPISGHRSVSWYQQTPGQGLQFLFEYFSETQRNKGNFPGRFSGRQFSNSRSEMNVSTLELGDSALYLCASSLADSGSWETQYFGPGTRLLVL.

This clone was seen more than once but under ten times. J is TRBJ1-3 and V is TRBV28; D is uncertain. Trimming cost V 4 bases and J 8 bases, with 27 bases left between them. This CDR3 is built from 18 residues. Germline CDR1 reads MDHEN; CDR2 reads SYDVKM. This CDR3 reads CASSSESRGLYFGYTIYF. For the CDR3, the DNA is TGTGCCAGCAGTTCCGAATCAAGAGGCCTTTACTTTGGTTACACCATATATTTT.

The chain carries TRBV19 and TRBJ1-4, with 7 bases fitting TRBD1. J gave up 3 bases and V 5 bases, and 9 bases lay outside the gene matches. This CDR3 is built from 16 residues. The germline V gene has CDR1 LNHDA and CDR2 SQIVND (reference sequence). DNA of the CDR3: TGTGCCAGTAGTCTGGGGAATGGACAGGCTAATGAAAAACTGTTTTTT. This gives the protein CASSLGNGQANEKLFF.

The V and J genes are TRBV5-1 and TRBJ1-1; D gene ambiguous. The V gene lost 2 bases and the J gene lost 8 bases, with 13 bases spanning the gap. Germline CDR1 and CDR2: SGHRS and YFSETQ. The CDR3 extends over 13 amino acids. CDR3 DNA sequence: TGCGCCAGCAGCTTAACTAGCAGCCAAGAAGCTTTCTTT. This translates into CASSLTSSQEAFF.

This chain joins TRBV28 and TRBJ1-2, with 9 nucleotides matching TRBD1. The germline CDR1 and CDR2 sequences are MDHEN and SYDVKM. The length of the CDR3 is 15 residues. The V and J ends lost 5 bases and 4 bases, in that order; junction bases with no gene match: 8. The CDR3 protein is CASSNHRGRVYGYTF. The CDR3 DNA is TGTGCCAGCAGTAACCACAGGGGGCGCGTCTATGGCTACACCTTC.

V gene TRBV4-1 combines with J gene TRBJ2-5, with D perhaps TRBD1 or TRBD2 (6 bases each). V lost 6 bases and J 5 bases, leaving 16 bases between the germline ends. CDR1 MGHRA and CDR2 YSYEKL come from the germline V gene. The CDR3 sequence is 14 residues long. The CDR3 sequence: CASSLSGAGETQYF. CDR3 bases: TGCGCCAGCAGTCTCTCGGGGGCCGGGGAGACCCAGTACTTC.

The V and J genes are TRBV7-2 and TRBJ2-7; D remains ambiguous. Germline V gene data show CDR1 as SGHTA and CDR2 as FQGNSA. V shed 3 bases and J shed 2 bases, with 8 bases lying between them. The CDR3 consists of 13 residues. DNA of the CDR3: TGTGCCAGCAGCTTGCGCGGAACCTACGAGCAGTACTTC. This codes for CASSLRGTYEQYF. Together with reference TRBV7-2 and TRBJ2-7, the CDR3 gives the full variable domain: GAGVSQSPSNKVTEKGKDVELRCDPISGHTALYWYRQSLGQGLEFLIYFQGNSAPDKSGLPSDRFSAERTGGSVSTLTIQRTQQEDSAVYLCASSLRGTYEQYFGPGTRLTVT.

This clone appeared once. The chain uses TRBV28 and TRBJ1-1; D may be TRBD1 (5 bases). With 6 bases removed from V and 3 bases from J, the gap between germline ends came to 23 bases. Germline V gene lookup returns CDR1 MDHEN and CDR2 SYDVKM. The CDR3 consists of 17 residues. CDR3 nucleotide sequence: TGTGCCAGCAGAACAGGTCGGACCCACCCCGGGCACACTGAAGCTTTCTTT. As protein: CASRTGRTHPGHTEAFF.

The rearrangement uses TRBV28 and TRBJ1-1, with D possibly being TRBD1 (6 bases). The CDR3 totals 17 residues. Between the trimmed V and J ends, which lost 6 bases and 5 bases, there was a span of 25 bases. Germline V gene sequence: CDR1 MDHEN, CDR2 SYDVKM. CDR3 residues: CASRPKTGPFWKTEAFF. The CDR3 DNA sequence: TGTGCCAGCAGACCCAAGACAGGACCGTTTTGGAAGACTGAAGCTTTCTTT.

V is TRBV28 and J is TRBJ1-4, with D possibly matching TRBD1 (5 bases). CDR1 is MDHEN, CDR2 SYDVKM, per germline. This CDR3 has 13 amino acids. V gave up 4 bases and J gave up 7 bases, with 10 bases separating them. The CDR3 nucleotides read TGTGCCAGCAGTTCTGCAGGGAGTGAAAAACTGTTTTTT. Translating it yields CASSSAGSEKLFF.

The chain has TRBV6-5 and TRBJ1-1; D is undetermined. With 6 bases removed from V and 1 base from J, the gap between germline ends came to 9 bases. Germline-derived CDR1 and CDR2 are MNHEY and SVGAGI. CDR3 length: 13 amino acids. Written as DNA, the CDR3 is TGTGCCAGCAGCCACCGGGCGAACACTGAAGCTTTCTTT. Translated, it gives CASSHRANTEAFF.

The chain links TRBV7-2 to TRBJ1-3, with D maybe TRBD1 (5 bases). V was trimmed by 5 bases and J by 4 bases, leaving 15 bases between them. Germline V gives CDR1 SGHTA, CDR2 FQGNSA. The CDR3 contains 15 residues. This chain's CDR3 is CASSPPGVLGNTIYF. The CDR3 DNA sequence: TGTGCCAGCAGCCCTCCGGGGGTTTTAGGAAACACCATATATTTT.

This clone has only a few counts. CDR3 nucleotide sequence: TGTGCCAGCAGTACACCAGGGTATGTGCAGCCCCAGCATTTT. It is translated as CASSTPGYVQPQHF. The chain uses TRBV6-6 and TRBJ1-5; D might be TRBD1 (5 bases). Trimming shortened V by 5 bases and J by 7 bases, and 15 bases separated the two germline ends. This CDR3 has 14 residues. Per germline, CDR1 MNHNY and CDR2 SVGAGI (reference sequence).

This chain joins TRBV5-1 and TRBJ2-2; perhaps D is TRBD1 or TRBD2 (5 bases each). Looked up from germline, CDR1 is SGHRS and CDR2 is YFSETQ. The CDR3 extends over 14 amino acids. With 6 bases removed from V and 6 bases from J, the gap between germline ends came to 15 bases. The CDR3, as DNA: TGCGCCAGCATGGGGGAGCTGGCACCCGGGGAGCTGTTTTTT. Translated, it gives CASMGELAPGELFF.

V usage is TRBV19 and J usage is TRBJ1-2; TRBD1 agrees at 8 bases. Looked up from germline, CDR1 is LNHDA and CDR2 is SQIVND (reference sequence). V shed 3 bases, J shed 6 bases, and the junction held 6 bases outside the gene matches. This CDR3 comprises 14 residues. The DNA of the CDR3 is TGTGCCAGTAGTATGTCAGGGGGCAGCGATGGCTACACCTTC. Translated, it gives CASSMSGGSDGYTF.

This chain connects TRBV9 to TRBJ2-1; 8 bases are a match to TRBD2. CDR3 length: 17 residues. J was trimmed by 4 bases and V by 0 bases; bases with no gene match: 9. The germline gives CDR1 SGDLS, CDR2 YYNGEE. The chain's CDR3 is CASSVDTSGGGYNEQFF. The CDR3 DNA sequence: TGTGCCAGCAGCGTAGACACTAGCGGAGGGGGGTACAATGAGCAGTTCTTC.

V usage is TRBV5-4 and J usage is TRBJ2-3; TRBD1 matches 8 bases. The CDR3 totals 15 residues. CDR1 and CDR2 from the germline V gene are SGHNT and YYREEE (reference sequence). V was pared by 7 bases and J by 2 bases, with 9 bases of the junction left unmatched. This CDR3 is CASRISGGDTDTQYF. The CDR3 DNA reads as TGTGCCAGCCGCATCTCAGGGGGCGACACAGATACGCAGTATTTT.

This rearrangement joins TRBV24-1 to TRBJ1-1; D is possibly TRBD1 (6 bases). The length of the CDR3 is 15 residues. V was trimmed by 4 bases and J by 1 base, leaving 12 bases between them. Germline loops: CDR1 KGHDR, CDR2 SFDVKD. As DNA, the CDR3 is TGTGCCACCAGTGACACCGGGACACAGAACACTGAAGCTTTCTTT. Protein: CATSDTGTQNTEAFF.

This sequence joins TRBV19 and TRBJ1-2; D unresolved. The V end was cut by 4 bases, the J end by 0 bases, with 15 bases between. Looked up from germline, CDR1 is LNHDA and CDR2 is SQIVND (reference sequence). This CDR3 region has 16 residues. The chain's CDR3 is CASSKMKGFANYGYTF. CDR3 DNA sequence: TGTGCCAGTAGTAAAATGAAAGGGTTTGCTAACTATGGCTACACCTTC.

The rearrangement uses TRBV7-9 and TRBJ2-7; 11 bases match TRBD1. The V gene end was trimmed by 7 bases and the J gene end by 6 bases; junction bases not matched to a gene: 8. Looked up from germline, CDR1 is SEHNR and CDR2 is FQNEAQ (reference sequence). The CDR3 has 14 residues. The CDR3 sequence is CASIPWDRGVEQYF. The CDR3 DNA is TGTGCCAGCATACCATGGGACAGGGGGGTCGAGCAGTACTTC.

The chain has TRBV27 and TRBJ1-4; D not resolved. This CDR3 has 15 amino acids. Germline V gene data show CDR1 as MNHEY and CDR2 as SMNVEV (reference sequence). V lost 5 bases, J lost 0 bases, and 10 bases lay in between. The CDR3 region has the DNA TGTGCCAGCAGTCCAGAATTTGCAACTAATGAAAAACTGTTTTTT. It yields the protein CASSPEFATNEKLFF.

The genes are TRBV5-5 and TRBJ1-1, with no clear D. V shed 2 bases and J shed 1 base, with 12 bases lying between them. Germline loops: CDR1 SGHKS, CDR2 YYEKEE (reference sequence). There are 15 residues in the CDR3. This chain's CDR3 is CASSFRRSGNTEAFF. The CDR3 DNA is TGTGCCAGCAGCTTTCGAAGGTCGGGGAACACTGAAGCTTTCTTT.

The rearrangement joins TRBV3-1 (or the pseudogene TRBV3-2) to TRBJ1-2, with a tentative D call TRBD1 (5 bases). Germline CDR1 and CDR2: LGHDT and YNNKEL (reference sequence). Trimming left V 4 bases short and J 4 bases short, with 10 bases between. The CDR3 runs 13 residues. CDR3 sequence (DNA): TGTGCCAGCAGCCCAACAGACAGCTATGGCTACACCTTC. Translated: CASSPTDSYGYTF.

The chain uses TRBV9 and TRBJ2-7; D is possibly TRBD2 (6 bases). CDR3 size: 16 residues. V lost 0 bases to trimming and J lost 2 bases, with 15 bases between them. Looked up from germline, CDR1 is SGDLS and CDR2 is YYNGEE. In nucleotides, the CDR3 is TGTGCCAGCAGCGTAGGAGCCGGGACTGGCACCTACGAGCAGTACTTC. Amino acid sequence: CASSVGAGTGTYEQYF.

The rearrangement joins TRBV9 to TRBJ1-3; D is uncertain. Trimming cost V 2 bases and J 4 bases, with 7 bases left between them. This CDR3 comprises 13 residues. Germline V gene sequence: CDR1 SGDLS, CDR2 YYNGEE. The CDR3 DNA reads as TGTGCCAGCAGCGTTATGGTAGGAAACACCATATATTTT. The encoded protein is CASSVMVGNTIYF.